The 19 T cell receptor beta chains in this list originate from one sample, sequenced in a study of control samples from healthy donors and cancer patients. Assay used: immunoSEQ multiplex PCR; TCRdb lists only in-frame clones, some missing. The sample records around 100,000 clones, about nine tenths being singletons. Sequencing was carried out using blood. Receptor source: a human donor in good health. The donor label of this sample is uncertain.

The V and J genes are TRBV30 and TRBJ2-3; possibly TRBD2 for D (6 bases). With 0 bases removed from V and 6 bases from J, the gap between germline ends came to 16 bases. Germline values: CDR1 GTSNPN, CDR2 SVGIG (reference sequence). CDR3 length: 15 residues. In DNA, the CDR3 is TGTGCCTGGAGTGTCGGGACTTCCGCGTTGGATACGCAGTATTTT. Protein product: CAWSVGTSALDTQYF.

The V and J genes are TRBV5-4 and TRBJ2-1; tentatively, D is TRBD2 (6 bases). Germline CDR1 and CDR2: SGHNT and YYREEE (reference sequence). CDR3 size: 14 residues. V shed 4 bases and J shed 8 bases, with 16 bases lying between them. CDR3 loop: CASSREASDHEQFF. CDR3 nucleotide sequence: TGTGCCAGCAGCCGAGAAGCTAGCGACCATGAGCAGTTCTTC. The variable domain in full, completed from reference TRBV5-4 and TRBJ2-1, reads ETGVTQSPTHLIKTRGQQVTLRCSSQSGHNTVSWYQQALGQGPQFIFQYYREEENGRGNFPPRFSGLQFPNYSSELNVNALELDDSALYLCASSREASDHEQFFGPGTRLTVL.

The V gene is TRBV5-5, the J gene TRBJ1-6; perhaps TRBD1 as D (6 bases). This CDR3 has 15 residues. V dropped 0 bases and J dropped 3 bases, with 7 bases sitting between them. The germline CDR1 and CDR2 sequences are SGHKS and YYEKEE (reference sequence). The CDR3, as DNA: TGTGCCAGCAGCTTGGCAGGGGTCTATAATTCACCCCTCCACTTT. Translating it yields CASSLAGVYNSPLHF.

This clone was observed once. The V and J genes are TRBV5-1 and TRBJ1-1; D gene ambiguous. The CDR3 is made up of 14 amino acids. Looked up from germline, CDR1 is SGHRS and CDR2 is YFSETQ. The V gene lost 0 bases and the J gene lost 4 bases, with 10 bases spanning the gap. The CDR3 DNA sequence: TGCGCCAGCAGCTTGGTTTCCTCGGGCACTGAAGCTTTCTTT. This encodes CASSLVSSGTEAFF.

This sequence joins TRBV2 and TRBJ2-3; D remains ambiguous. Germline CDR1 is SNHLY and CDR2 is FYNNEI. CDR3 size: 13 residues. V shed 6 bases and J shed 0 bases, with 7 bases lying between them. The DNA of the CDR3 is TGTGCCAGCAGCCAGGAAAGCACAGATACGCAGTATTTT. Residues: CASSQESTDTQYF.

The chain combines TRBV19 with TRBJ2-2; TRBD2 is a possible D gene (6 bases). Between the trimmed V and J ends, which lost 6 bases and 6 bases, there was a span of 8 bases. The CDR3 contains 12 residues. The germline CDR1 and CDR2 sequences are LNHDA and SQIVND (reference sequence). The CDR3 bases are TGTGCCAGTAGGCGGGACCCCGGGGAGCTGTTTTTT. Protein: CASRRDPGELFF.

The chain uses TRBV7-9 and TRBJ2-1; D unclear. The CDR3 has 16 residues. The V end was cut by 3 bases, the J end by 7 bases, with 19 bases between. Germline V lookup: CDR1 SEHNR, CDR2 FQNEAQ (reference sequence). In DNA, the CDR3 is TGTGCCAGCAGCTTGGCCTTGGCTACCCGACGGAATGAGCAGTTCTTC. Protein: CASSLALATRRNEQFF.

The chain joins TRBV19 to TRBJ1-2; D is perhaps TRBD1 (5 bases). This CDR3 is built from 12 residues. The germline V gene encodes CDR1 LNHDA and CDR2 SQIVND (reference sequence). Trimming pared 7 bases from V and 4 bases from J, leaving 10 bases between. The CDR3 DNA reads TGTGCCAGTAAGGGGTTGGGCTATGGCTACACCTTC. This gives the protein CASKGLGYGYTF.

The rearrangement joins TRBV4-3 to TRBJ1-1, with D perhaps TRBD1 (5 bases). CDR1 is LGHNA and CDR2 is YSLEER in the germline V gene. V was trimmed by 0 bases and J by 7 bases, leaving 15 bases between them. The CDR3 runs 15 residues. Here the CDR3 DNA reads TGCGCCAGCAGCCAAGACGGGTCACGGGACTTTGAAGCTTTCTTT. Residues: CASSQDGSRDFEAFF.

The chain's CDR3 is CASSFGQAAYNEQFF. The CDR3 region has the DNA TGTGCCAGCAGCTTCGGACAGGCTGCCTACAATGAGCAGTTCTTC. The chain carries TRBV5-5 and TRBJ2-1; 7 bases align to TRBD1. The CDR3 covers 15 residues. Germline V gives CDR1 SGHKS, CDR2 YYEKEE (reference sequence). Unmatched junction bases numbered 4, after V lost 2 bases and J lost 2 bases.

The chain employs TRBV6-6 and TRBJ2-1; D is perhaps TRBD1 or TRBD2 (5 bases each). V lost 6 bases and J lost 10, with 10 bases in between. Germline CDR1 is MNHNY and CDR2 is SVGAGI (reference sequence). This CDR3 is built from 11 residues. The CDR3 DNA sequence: TGTGCCAGCAGCCGGGGCGGAGAGCAGTTCTTC. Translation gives CASSRGGEQFF.

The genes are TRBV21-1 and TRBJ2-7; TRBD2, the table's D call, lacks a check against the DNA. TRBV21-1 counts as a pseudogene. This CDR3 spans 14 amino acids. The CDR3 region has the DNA TGTGCCAGCAGGTCAGGACTACCGTACTACGAGCAGTACTTC. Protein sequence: CASRSGLPYYEQYF.

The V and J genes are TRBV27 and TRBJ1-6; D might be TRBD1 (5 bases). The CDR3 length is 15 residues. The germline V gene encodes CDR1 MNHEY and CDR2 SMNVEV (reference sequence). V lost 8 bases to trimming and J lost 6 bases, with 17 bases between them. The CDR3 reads CASGFDSYGNSPLHF. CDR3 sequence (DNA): TGTGCCAGCGGATTCGACAGTTACGGTAATTCACCCCTCCACTTT.

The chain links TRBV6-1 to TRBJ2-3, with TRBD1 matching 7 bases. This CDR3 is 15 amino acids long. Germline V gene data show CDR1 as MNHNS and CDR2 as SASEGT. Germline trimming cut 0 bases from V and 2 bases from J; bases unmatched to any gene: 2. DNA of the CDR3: TGTGCCAGCAGTGAAGCCGACAGGGTCACAGATACGCAGTATTTT. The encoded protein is CASSEADRVTDTQYF.

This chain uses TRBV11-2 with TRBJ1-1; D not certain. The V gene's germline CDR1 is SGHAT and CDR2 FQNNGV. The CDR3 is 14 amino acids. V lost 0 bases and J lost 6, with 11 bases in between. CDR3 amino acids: CASSLDLKGPEAFF. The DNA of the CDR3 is TGTGCCAGCAGCTTAGATCTAAAGGGTCCTGAAGCTTTCTTT.

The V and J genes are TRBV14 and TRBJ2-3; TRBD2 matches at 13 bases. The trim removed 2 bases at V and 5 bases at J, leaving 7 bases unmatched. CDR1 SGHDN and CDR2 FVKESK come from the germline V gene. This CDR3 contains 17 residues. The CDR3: CASSQPGLAGVRDTQYF. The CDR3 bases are TGTGCCAGCAGCCAACCTGGACTAGCGGGGGTACGAGATACGCAGTATTTT.

The DNA of the CDR3 is TGTGCCAGTAGTATGAGGACAGGGGGTAATGAAAAACTGTTTTTT. It yields the protein CASSMRTGGNEKLFF. The J gene is TRBJ1-4, the V gene TRBV19; 10 bases fit TRBD1. With 3 bases clipped from V and 4 bases from J, the junction kept 2 bases outside the gene matches. The CDR3 is made up of 15 amino acids. Germline CDR1 is LNHDA and CDR2 is SQIVND (reference sequence).

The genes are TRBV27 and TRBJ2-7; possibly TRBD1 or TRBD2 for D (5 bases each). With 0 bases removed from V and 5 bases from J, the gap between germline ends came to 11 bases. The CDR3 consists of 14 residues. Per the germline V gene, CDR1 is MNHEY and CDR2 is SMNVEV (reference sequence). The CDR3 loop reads CASSLSGEWNEQYF. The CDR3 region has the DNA TGTGCCAGCAGTTTATCAGGGGAGTGGAACGAGCAGTACTTC.

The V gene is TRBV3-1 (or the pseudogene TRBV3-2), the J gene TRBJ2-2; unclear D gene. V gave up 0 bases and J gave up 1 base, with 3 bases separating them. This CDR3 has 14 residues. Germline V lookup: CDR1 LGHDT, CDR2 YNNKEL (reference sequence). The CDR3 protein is CASSQDRNTGELFF. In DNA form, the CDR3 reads TGTGCCAGCAGCCAAGACAGGAACACCGGGGAGCTGTTTTTT.